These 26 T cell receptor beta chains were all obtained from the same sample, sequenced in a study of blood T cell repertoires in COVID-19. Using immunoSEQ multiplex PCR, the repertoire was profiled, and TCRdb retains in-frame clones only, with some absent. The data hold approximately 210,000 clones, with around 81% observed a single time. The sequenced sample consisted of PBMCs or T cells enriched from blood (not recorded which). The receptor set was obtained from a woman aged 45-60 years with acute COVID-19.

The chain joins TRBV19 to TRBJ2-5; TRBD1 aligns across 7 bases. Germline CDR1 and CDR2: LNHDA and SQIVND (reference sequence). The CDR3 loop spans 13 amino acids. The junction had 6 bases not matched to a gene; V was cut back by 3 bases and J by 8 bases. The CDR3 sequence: CASSMGDRATQYF. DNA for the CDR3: TGTGCCAGTAGTATGGGTGACAGGGCCACCCAGTACTTC.

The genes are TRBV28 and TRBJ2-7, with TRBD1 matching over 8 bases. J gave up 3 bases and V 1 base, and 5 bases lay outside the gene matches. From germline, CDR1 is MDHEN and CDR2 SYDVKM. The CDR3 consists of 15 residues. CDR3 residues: CASSLSWDRLYEQYF. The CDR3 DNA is TGTGCCAGCAGTTTATCCTGGGACAGGCTCTACGAGCAGTACTTC.

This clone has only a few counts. As DNA, the CDR3 is TGCGCCAGCAGCCTCGGGACAGGGGCGATCCACGAGCAGTACTTC. Translated: CASSLGTGAIHEQYF. The chain is built from TRBV5-1 and TRBJ2-7, with TRBD1 identical over 10 bases. The CDR3 has 15 residues. Trimming at V came to 4 bases and at J to 5 bases, leaving 9 bases not matched to a gene. CDR1 is SGHRS, CDR2 YFSETQ, per germline.

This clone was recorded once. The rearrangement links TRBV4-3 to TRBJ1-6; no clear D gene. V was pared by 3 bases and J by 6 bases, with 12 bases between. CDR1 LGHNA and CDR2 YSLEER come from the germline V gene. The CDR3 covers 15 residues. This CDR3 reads CASSQGVTVNSPLHF. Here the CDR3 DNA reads TGCGCCAGCAGCCAGGGTGTGACTGTTAATTCACCCCTCCACTTT.

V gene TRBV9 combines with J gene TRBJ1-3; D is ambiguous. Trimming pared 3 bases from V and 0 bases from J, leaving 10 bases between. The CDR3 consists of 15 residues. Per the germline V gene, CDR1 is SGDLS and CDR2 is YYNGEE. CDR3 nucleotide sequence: TGTGCCAGCAGCGCCGACGGAGACTCTGGAAACACCATATATTTT. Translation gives CASSADGDSGNTIYF.

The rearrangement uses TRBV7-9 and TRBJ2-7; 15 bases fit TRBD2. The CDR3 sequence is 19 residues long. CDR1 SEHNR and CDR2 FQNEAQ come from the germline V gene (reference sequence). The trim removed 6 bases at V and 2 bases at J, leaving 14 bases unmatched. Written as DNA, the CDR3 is TGTGCCAGCAGTCCCACGGGACTAGCGGGAGGAGGGGGCACCTACGAGCAGTACTTC. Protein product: CASSPTGLAGGGGTYEQYF.

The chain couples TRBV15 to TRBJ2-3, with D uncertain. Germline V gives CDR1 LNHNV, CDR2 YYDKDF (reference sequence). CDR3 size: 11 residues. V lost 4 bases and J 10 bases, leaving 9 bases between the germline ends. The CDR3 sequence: CATSTVAAQYF. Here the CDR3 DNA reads TGTGCCACCAGCACCGTGGCCGCGCAGTATTTT.

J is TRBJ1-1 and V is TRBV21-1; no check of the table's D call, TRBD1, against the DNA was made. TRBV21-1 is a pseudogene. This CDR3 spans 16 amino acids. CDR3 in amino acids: CASSKAGTGPNTEAFF. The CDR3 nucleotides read TGTGCCAGCAGCAAAGCGGGCACAGGGCCGAACACTGAAGCTTTCTTT.

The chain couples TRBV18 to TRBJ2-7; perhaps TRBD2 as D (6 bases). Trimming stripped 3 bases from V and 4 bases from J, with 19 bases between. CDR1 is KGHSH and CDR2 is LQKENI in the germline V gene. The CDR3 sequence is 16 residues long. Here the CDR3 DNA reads TGTGCCAGCTCACCGACCCCCCCTAGCGTACTATACGAGCAGTACTTC. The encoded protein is CASSPTPPSVLYEQYF. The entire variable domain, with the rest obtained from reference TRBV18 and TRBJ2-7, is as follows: NAGVMQNPRHLVRRRGQEARLRCSPMKGHSHVYWYRQLPEEGLKFMVYLQKENIIDESGMPKERFSAEFPKEGPSILRIQQVVRGDSAAYFCASSPTPPSVLYEQYFGPGTRLTVT.

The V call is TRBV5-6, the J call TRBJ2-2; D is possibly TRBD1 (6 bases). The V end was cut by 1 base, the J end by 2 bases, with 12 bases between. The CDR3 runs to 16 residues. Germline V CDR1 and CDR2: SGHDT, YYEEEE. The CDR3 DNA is TGTGCCAGCAGCTTGAAGACAGGTTTTAACACCGGGGAGCTGTTTTTT. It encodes CASSLKTGFNTGELFF.

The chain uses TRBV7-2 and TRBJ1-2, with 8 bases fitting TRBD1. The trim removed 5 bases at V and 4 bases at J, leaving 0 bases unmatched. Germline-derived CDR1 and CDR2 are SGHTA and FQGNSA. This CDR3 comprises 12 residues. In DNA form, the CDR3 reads TGTGCCAGCAGCGGACAGGGCTATGGCTACACCTTC. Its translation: CASSGQGYGYTF.

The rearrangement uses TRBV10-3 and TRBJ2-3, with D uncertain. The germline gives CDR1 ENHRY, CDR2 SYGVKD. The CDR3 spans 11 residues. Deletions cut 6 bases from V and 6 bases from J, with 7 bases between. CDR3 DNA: TGTGCCATCAGCCCGCGGGATACGCAGTATTTT. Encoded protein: CAISPRDTQYF.

CDR3 protein: CASSFPGDEQYF. The CDR3 region has the DNA TGCGCCAGCAGCTTTCCGGGAGACGAGCAGTACTTC. This sequence joins TRBV5-1 and TRBJ2-7, with D possibly TRBD2 on 6 matching bases. With 2 bases removed from V and 5 bases from J, the gap between germline ends came to 8 bases. The CDR3 covers 12 residues. Per germline, CDR1 SGHRS and CDR2 YFSETQ.

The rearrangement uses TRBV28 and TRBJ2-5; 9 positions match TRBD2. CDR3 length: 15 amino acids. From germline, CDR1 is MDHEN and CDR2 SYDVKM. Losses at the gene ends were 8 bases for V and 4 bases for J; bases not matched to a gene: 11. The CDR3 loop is CASRGQRGAGETQYF. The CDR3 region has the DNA TGTGCCAGCCGCGGGCAGCGGGGGGCAGGAGAGACCCAGTACTTC.

The CDR3 DNA sequence: TGCGCCAGCAGCTTGGAAATGACAGAAGCTTTCTTT. Protein product: CASSLEMTEAFF. The genes are TRBV5-1 and TRBJ1-1; no firm D call. V was clipped by 0 bases and J by 8 bases, with 8 bases between them. CDR1 and CDR2 (germline): SGHRS, YFSETQ. The CDR3 extends over 12 amino acids.

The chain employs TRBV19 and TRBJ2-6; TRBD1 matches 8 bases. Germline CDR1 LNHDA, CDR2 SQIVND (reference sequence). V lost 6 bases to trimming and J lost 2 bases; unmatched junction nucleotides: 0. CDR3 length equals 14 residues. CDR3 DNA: TGTGCCAGTAGGGGACAGGCTGGGGCCAACGTCCTGACTTTC. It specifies CASRGQAGANVLTF. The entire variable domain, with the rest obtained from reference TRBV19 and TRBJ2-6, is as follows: DGGITQSPKYLFRKEGQNVTLSCEQNLNHDAMYWYRQDPGQGLRLIYYSQIVNDFQKGDIAEGYSVSREKKESFPLTVTSAQKNPTAFYLCASRGQAGANVLTFGAGSRLTVL.

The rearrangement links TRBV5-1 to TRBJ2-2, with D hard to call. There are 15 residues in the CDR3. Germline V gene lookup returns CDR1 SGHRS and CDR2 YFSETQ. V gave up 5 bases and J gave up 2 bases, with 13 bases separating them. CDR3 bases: TGCGCCAGCAGTCAACAGTCCTTAAACACCGGGGAGCTGTTTTTT. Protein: CASSQQSLNTGELFF.

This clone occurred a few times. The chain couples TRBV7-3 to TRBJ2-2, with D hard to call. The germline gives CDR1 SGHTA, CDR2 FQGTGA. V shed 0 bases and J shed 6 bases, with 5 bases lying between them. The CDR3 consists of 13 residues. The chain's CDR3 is CASSLTSPGELFF. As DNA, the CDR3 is TGTGCCAGCAGCTTAACGTCTCCCGGGGAGCTGTTTTTT.

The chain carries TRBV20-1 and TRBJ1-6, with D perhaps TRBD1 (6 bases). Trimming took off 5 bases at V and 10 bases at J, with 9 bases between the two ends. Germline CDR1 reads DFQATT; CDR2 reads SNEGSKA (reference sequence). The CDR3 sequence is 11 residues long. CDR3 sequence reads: CSAFRGSPLHF. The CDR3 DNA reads TGCAGTGCTTTCAGGGGCTCACCCCTCCACTTT.

Written as DNA, the CDR3 is TGTGCCAGCAGCCGCGATTCCGGACAGTACACTGAAGCTTTCTTT. This gives the protein CASSRDSGQYTEAFF. This rearrangement joins TRBV11-1 to TRBJ1-1, with D possibly matching TRBD1 (6 bases). CDR3 length: 15 amino acids. Trimming removed 5 bases at V and 3 bases at J, with 16 bases between. Germline CDR1 and CDR2: SGHAT and FQDESV (reference sequence).

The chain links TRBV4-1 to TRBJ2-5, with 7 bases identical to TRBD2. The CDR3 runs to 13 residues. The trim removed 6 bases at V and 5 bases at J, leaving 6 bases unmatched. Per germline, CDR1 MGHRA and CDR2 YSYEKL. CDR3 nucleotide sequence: TGCGCCAGCAGTAAACTAGCGACCGAGACCCAGTACTTC. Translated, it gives CASSKLATETQYF.

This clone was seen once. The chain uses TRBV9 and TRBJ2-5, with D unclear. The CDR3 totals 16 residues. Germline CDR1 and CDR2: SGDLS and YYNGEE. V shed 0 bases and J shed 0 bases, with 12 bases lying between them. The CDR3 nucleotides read TGTGCCAGCAGCGTAGCTCTTGGGCAGTACCAAGAGACCCAGTACTTC. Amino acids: CASSVALGQYQETQYF.

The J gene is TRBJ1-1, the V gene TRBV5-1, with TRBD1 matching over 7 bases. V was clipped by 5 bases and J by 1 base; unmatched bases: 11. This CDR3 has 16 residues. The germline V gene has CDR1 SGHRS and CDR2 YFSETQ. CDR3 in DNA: TGCGCCAGCAGATATTCAGGGGGTGGGCGGAACACTGAAGCTTTCTTT. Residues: CASRYSGGGRNTEAFF. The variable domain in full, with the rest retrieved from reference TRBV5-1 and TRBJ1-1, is KAGVTQTPRYLIKTRGQQVTLSCSPISGHRSVSWYQQTPGQGLQFLFEYFSETQRNKGNFPGRFSGRQFSNSRSEMNVSTLELGDSALYLCASRYSGGGRNTEAFFGQGTRLTVV.

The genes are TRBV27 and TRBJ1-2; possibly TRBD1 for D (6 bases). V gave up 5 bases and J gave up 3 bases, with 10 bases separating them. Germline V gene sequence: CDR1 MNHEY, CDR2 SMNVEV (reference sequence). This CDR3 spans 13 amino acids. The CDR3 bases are TGTGCCAGCAGTCCGGACAGACACTATGGCTACACCTTC. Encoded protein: CASSPDRHYGYTF.

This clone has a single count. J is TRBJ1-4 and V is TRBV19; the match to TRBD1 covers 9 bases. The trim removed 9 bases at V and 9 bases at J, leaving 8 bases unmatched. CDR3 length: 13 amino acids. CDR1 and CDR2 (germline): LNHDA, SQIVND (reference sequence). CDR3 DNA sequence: TGTGCCAGCACGGGACAGGGAAGTCAAAAACTGTTTTTT. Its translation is CASTGQGSQKLFF.

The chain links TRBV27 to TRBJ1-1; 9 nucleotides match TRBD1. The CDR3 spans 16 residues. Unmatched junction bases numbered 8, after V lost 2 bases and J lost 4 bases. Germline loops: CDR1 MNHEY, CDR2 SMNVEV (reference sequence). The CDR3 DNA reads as TGTGCCAGCAGTTTAAAACTAACAGGGGGCCCCACTGAAGCTTTCTTT. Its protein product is CASSLKLTGGPTEAFF.